A single sample gave rise to the 9 T cell receptor beta chains below, sequenced in a study of STAT5B mutations in CD4+ large granular lymphocyte leukemia. Method: immunoSEQ multiplex PCR; TCRdb's copy keeps in-frame clones and lacks some. The sample records about 30,000 clones, roughly 80% being singletons. The sample comprised CD4+ T cells from blood buffy coats. Receptor source: a human donor in good health.

The V call is TRBV27, the J call TRBJ1-5; D is unresolved. This CDR3 has 13 amino acids. V was clipped by 3 bases and J by 7 bases, with 10 bases between them. CDR1 is MNHEY, CDR2 SMNVEV, per germline (reference sequence). This CDR3 reads CASSFEEGQPQHF. The CDR3 nucleotides read TGTGCCAGCAGTTTTGAAGAAGGGCAGCCCCAGCATTTT.

V is TRBV5-1 and J is TRBJ2-3, with D perhaps TRBD2 (5 bases). The CDR3 runs 15 residues. Trimming cost V 4 bases and J 1 base, with 13 bases left between them. Germline CDR1 reads SGHRS; CDR2 reads YFSETQ. CDR3 residues: CASSGGLPRTDTQYF. For the CDR3, the DNA is TGCGCCAGCAGCGGCGGACTGCCACGCACAGATACGCAGTATTTT.

This chain links TRBV7-2 with TRBJ2-7; D possibly corresponds to TRBD1 (5 bases). The CDR3 spans 13 residues. Trimming took 6 bases from V and 4 from J, leaving 13 bases between them. Germline V lookup: CDR1 SGHTA, CDR2 FQGNSA. DNA for the CDR3: TGTGCCAGCAGGAAGGACAAGATTTACGAGCAGTACTTC. It yields the protein CASRKDKIYEQYF.

The V and J genes are TRBV9 and TRBJ2-5; 10 nucleotides agree with TRBD1. The CDR3 is made up of 16 amino acids. Germline V CDR1 and CDR2: SGDLS, YYNGEE. The ends lost 2 bases at V and 1 base at J; junction bases unmatched: 5. The CDR3 DNA reads as TGTGCCAGCAGCGTTACCGGGACAGGGGTCCAAGAGACCCAGTACTTC. This sequence encodes CASSVTGTGVQETQYF.

The genes are TRBV2 and TRBJ1-5, with 8 bases identical to TRBD1. Germline CDR1 is SNHLY and CDR2 is FYNNEI. CDR3 size: 15 residues. After removal of 3 bases from V and 1 base from J, the junction contained 2 bases not matched to a gene. In nucleotides, the CDR3 is TGTGCCAGCAGTGAGTGGACAGGGAGCAATCAGCCCCAGCATTTT. Translating gives CASSEWTGSNQPQHF.

The chain is built from TRBV7-6 and TRBJ2-1; 8 positions agree with TRBD2. V shed 1 base, J shed 6 bases, and the junction held 8 bases outside the gene matches. The germline CDR1 and CDR2 sequences are SGHVS and FNYEAQ. CDR3 length equals 16 residues. The CDR3 reads CASSLGGLVAFNEQFF. The CDR3 DNA is TGTGCCAGCAGCTTAGGGGGACTAGTAGCGTTCAATGAGCAGTTCTTC. Complete variable domain (other parts from reference TRBV7-6 and TRBJ2-1): GAGVSQSPRYKVTKRGQDVALRCDPISGHVSLYWYRQALGQGPEFLTYFNYEAQQDKSGLPNDRFSAERPEGSISTLTIQRTEQRDSAMYRCASSLGGLVAFNEQFFGPGTRLTVL.

This clone was counted between two and nine times. V gene TRBV15 combines with J gene TRBJ2-1; 8 bases match TRBD2. Germline CDR1 LNHNV, CDR2 YYDKDF (reference sequence). The CDR3 contains 16 residues. V shed 3 bases, J shed 0 bases, and the junction held 4 bases outside the gene matches. The CDR3 reads CATSRILAASYNEQFF. Here the CDR3 DNA reads TGTGCCACCAGCAGGATACTAGCGGCCTCCTACAATGAGCAGTTCTTC.

The rearrangement links TRBV30 to TRBJ1-2; D remains ambiguous. The germline gives CDR1 GTSNPN, CDR2 SVGIG (reference sequence). V was clipped by 5 bases and J by 7 bases, with 8 bases between them. CDR3 length: 10 residues. The CDR3: CAWGKGGYTF. The CDR3 region has the DNA TGTGCCTGGGGAAAGGGTGGCTACACCTTC.

This clone was detected a few times. This chain joins TRBV10-3 and TRBJ1-2, with unresolved D. CDR3 length equals 14 residues. Trimming removed 3 bases at V and 4 bases at J, with 12 bases between. Germline V gives CDR1 ENHRY, CDR2 SYGVKD. The CDR3 protein is CAISDSATVYGYTF. The DNA for the CDR3 is TGTGCCATCAGTGATAGTGCCACGGTCTATGGCTACACCTTC.